A selection of T cell receptor beta chains follows, all from one sample in a study of vaccination and CD4 T cells after COVID-19. TCRdb analysed the PCR reads with MiXCR anew, one entry per CDR3 protein. The sample yields about 19,000 distinct CDR3 sequences, around three fifths seen once. Their antigens are not known. The sequencing input was CD4+ T cells from blood, cultured in vitro. The receptors were sampled from a human donor who had recovered from COVID-19. The CDR3 runs from the conserved cysteine through the conserved F or W. D genes are given only for firm matches. Only some rows state a clone size, as once, few, many or a class for expanded clones.

cdr3_length	d_call	v_call	clone_size	j_call	cdr3_aa	cdr3_nt
14	NA	TRBV27	NA	TRBJ1-2	CASSHNRDNYGYTF	TGTGCCAGCAGCCATAACAGGGATAACTATGGCTACACCTTC
13	NA	TRBV6-2/TRBV6-3	few	TRBJ1-2	CASSLTGPYGYTF	TGTGCCAGCAGCCTGACAGGACCCTATGGCTACACCTTC
13	NA	TRBV20-1	few	TRBJ1-5	CSARGGAGQPQHF	TGCAGTGCTAGAGGGGGCGCGGGGCAGCCCCAGCATTTT
15	TRBD2	TRBV30	NA	TRBJ2-5	CGWTPGLGEGGTQYF	TGTGGCTGGACGCCGGGACTAGGAGAGGGCGGGACCCAGTACTTC
14	NA	TRBV7-3	NA	TRBJ1-1	CASRGGQGWTEAFF	TGTGCCAGCAGAGGCGGGCAGGGATGGACTGAAGCTTTCTTT
15	NA	TRBV20-1	few	TRBJ2-7	CSARDEGYRSYEQYF	TGCAGTGCTAGAGATGAGGGCTACAGATCCTACGAGCAGTACTTC
16	TRBD2	TRBV6-1	NA	TRBJ2-5	CASSEVSSGAQETQYF	TGTGCCAGCAGTGAGGTTTCTAGCGGGGCGCAAGAGACCCAGTACTTC
12	NA	TRBV7-9	few	TRBJ1-2	CASSLARDGYTF	TGTGCCAGCAGCTTAGCGCGGGATGGCTACACCTTC
14	NA	TRBV20-1	once	TRBJ1-2	CSARDDGGSYGYTF	TGCAGTGCTAGAGATGATGGCGGCTCCTATGGCTACACCTTC
14	NA	TRBV28	NA	TRBJ1-2	CASSFSGNNYGYTF	TGTGCCAGCAGTTTCAGTGGAAATAACTATGGCTACACCTTC
14	NA	TRBV7-9	NA	TRBJ1-6	CASRSEQVFSPLHF	TGTGCCAGCAGGTCCGAACAGGTTTTTTCACCCCTCCACTTT
13	NA	TRBV7-9	NA	TRBJ1-3	CASSLGALNTIYF	TGTGCCAGCAGCTTGGGGGCTTTAAACACCATATATTTT
13	NA	TRBV20-1	NA	TRBJ2-3	CSARPDLPDTQYF	TGCAGTGCCAGACCGGACTTGCCAGATACGCAGTATTTT
13	TRBD1	TRBV20-1	NA	TRBJ1-2	CSAYGQGLRGYTF	TGCAGTGCTTATGGACAGGGTTTAAGAGGCTACACCTTC
13	TRBD1	TRBV28	NA	TRBJ2-7	CASRRDSAYEQYF	TGTGCCAGCCGCCGGGACAGCGCCTACGAGCAGTACTTC
13	NA	TRBV20-1	NA	TRBJ1-3	CSARRGGGNTIYF	TGCAGTGCTAGAAGGGGTGGTGGAAACACCATATATTTT